This T cell receptor (beta chain) was recorded in a study of CD8 T cells in ankylosing spondylitis. This clonotype is a singleton in its sample. Its antigen is still unknown. Broader study findings: A TCR beta motif of about 8 highly homologous variants seemed to mark ankylosing spondylitis blood.

TCRdb used MiXCR to reprocess the 5' RACE reads, holding one entry per CDR3 protein. The sample contains fewer than 500,000 distinct CDR3 sequences, approximately 20% of which appear only once. Deletions cut 7 bases from V and 0 bases from J, with 28 bases between. The germline CDR1 and CDR2 sequences are SGHTA and FQGTGA. The CDR3 runs to 20 residues. The V and J genes are TRBV7-3 and TRBJ2-1; D tentatively fits TRBD1 or TRBD2 (6 bases each). The clonotype was recovered from a male donor with ankylosing spondylitis. Sequenced input: blood, either unsorted or a sorted T cell fraction (not recorded which). The CDR3: CASNLTPRGGGSSSYNEQFF. CDR3 DNA sequence: TGTGCCAGCAACCTAACCCCCCGAGGGGGAGGCTCCAGCTCCTACAATGAGCAGTTCTTC.